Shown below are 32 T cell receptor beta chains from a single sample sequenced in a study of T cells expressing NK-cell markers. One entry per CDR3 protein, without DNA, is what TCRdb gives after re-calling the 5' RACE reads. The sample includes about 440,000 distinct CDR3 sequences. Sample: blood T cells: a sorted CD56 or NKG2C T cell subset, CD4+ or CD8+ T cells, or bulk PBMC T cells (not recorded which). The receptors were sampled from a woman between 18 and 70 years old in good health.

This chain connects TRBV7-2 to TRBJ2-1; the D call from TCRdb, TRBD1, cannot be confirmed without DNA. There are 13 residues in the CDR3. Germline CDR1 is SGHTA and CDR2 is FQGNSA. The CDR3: CASILSGVGEQFF.

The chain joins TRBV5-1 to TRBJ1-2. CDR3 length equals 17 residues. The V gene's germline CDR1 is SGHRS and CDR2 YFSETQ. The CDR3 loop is CASSLTGGSEGLYGYTF.

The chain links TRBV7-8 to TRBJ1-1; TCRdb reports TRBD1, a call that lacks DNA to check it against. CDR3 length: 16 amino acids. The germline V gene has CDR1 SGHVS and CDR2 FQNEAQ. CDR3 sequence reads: CASSLAGGAAPFEAFF. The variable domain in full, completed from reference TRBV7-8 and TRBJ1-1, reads GAGVSQSPRYKVAKRGQDVALRCDPISGHVSLFWYQQALGQGPEFLTYFQNEAQLDKSGLPSDRFFAERPEGSVSTLKIQRTQQEDSAVYLCASSLAGGAAPFEAFFGQGTRLTVV.

This CDR3 is CASSAAGLGEGGYTF. The V gene is TRBV27, the J gene TRBJ1-2; lacking DNA, the TRBD1 call made by TCRdb goes unchecked. The CDR3 runs 15 residues. CDR1 is MNHEY, CDR2 SMNVEV, per germline (reference sequence).

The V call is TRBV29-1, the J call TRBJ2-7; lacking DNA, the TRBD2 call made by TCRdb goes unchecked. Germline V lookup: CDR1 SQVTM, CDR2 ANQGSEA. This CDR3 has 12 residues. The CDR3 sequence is CSVGSGTERQYF.

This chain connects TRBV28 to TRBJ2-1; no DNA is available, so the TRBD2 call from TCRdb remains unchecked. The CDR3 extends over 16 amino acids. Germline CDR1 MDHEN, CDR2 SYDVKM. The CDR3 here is CASTQSGTSGYNEQFF.

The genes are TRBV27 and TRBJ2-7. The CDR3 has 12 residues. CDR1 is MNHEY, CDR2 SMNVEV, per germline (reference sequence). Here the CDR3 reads CASSLFGYEQYF.

CDR3: CAISESLSNNEQFF. This chain links TRBV10-3 with TRBJ2-1; checking the TCRdb D call of TRBD1 is not possible without DNA. The CDR3 runs 14 residues. Looked up from germline, CDR1 is ENHRY and CDR2 is SYGVKD.

This chain's CDR3 is CASRHQGAQGYTF. The gene calls are TRBV3-1 and TRBJ1-2; checking the TCRdb D call of TRBD1 is not possible without DNA. Germline V gene lookup returns CDR1 LGHDT and CDR2 YNNKEL (reference sequence). The CDR3 extends over 13 amino acids. The full variable domain, in which reference TRBV3-1 and TRBJ1-2 provide the parts outside the CDR3, is DTAVSQTPKYLVTQMGNDKSIKCEQNLGHDTMYWYKQDSKKFLKIMFSYNNKELIINETVPNRFSPKSPDKAHLNLHINSLELGDSAVYFCASRHQGAQGYTFGSGTRLTVV.

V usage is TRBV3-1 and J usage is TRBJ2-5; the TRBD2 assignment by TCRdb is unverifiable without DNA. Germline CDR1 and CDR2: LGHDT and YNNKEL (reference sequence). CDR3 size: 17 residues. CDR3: CASSQGLLVAGKETQYF.

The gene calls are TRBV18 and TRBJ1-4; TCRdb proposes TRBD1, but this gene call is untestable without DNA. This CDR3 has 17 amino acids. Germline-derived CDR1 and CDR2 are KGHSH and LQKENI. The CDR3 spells CASSPIGTGAANEKLFF.

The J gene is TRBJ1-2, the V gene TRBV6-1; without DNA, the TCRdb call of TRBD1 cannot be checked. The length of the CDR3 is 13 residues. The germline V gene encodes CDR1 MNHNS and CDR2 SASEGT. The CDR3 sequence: CASSPRQSSGYTF.

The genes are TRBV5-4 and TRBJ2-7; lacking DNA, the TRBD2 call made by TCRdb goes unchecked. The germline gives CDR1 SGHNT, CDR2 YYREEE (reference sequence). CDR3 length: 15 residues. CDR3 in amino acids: CASRMAGGNSYEQYF.

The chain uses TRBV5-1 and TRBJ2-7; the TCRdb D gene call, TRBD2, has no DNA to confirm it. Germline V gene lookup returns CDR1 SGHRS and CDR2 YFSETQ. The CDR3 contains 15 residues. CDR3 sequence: CASSPDGRPSYEQYF. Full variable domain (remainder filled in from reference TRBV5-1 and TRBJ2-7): KAGVTQTPRYLIKTRGQQVTLSCSPISGHRSVSWYQQTPGQGLQFLFEYFSETQRNKGNFPGRFSGRQFSNSRSEMNVSTLELGDSALYLCASSPDGRPSYEQYFGPGTRLTVT.

CDR3 protein: CASTTPGPSSYEQYF. This sequence joins TRBV28 and TRBJ2-7; the TCRdb call, TRBD2, lacks DNA for checking. Germline-derived CDR1 and CDR2 are MDHEN and SYDVKM. CDR3 length: 15 residues.

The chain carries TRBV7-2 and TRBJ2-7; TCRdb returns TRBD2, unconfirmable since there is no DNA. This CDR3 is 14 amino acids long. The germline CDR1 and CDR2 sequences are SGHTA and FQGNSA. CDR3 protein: CASSRVAGTYEQYF.

The CDR3 is CASSLVAGYDTQYF. The chain employs TRBV12-3 or TRBV12-4 and TRBJ2-3; TCRdb's D gene call, TRBD2, goes unchecked for lack of DNA. The CDR3 has 14 amino acids.

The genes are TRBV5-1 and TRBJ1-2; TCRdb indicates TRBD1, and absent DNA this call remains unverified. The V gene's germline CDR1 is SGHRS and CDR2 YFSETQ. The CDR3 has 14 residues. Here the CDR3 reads CASSLQTGDYGYTF.

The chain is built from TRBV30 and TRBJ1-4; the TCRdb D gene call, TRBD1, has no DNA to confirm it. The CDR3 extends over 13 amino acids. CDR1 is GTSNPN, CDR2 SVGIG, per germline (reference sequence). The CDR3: CAWGGRLGEKLFF.

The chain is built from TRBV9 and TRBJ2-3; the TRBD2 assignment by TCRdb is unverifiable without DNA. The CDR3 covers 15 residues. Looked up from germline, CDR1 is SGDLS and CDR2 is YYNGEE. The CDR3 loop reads CASSPRTVSTDTQYF.

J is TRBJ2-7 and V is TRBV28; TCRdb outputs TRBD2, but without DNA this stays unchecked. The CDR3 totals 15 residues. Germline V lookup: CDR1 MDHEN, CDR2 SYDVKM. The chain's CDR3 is CASSPSGTSVNEQYF.

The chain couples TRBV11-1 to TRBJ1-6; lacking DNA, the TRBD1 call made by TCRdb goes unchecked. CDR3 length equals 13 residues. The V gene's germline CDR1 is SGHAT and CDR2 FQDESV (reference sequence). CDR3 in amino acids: CASSRDSNSPLHF. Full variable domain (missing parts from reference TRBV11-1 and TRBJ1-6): EAEVAQSPRYKITEKSQAVAFWCDPISGHATLYWYRQILGQGPELLVQFQDESVVDDSQLPKDRFSAERLKGVDSTLKIQPAELGDSAMYLCASSRDSNSPLHFGNGTRLTVT.

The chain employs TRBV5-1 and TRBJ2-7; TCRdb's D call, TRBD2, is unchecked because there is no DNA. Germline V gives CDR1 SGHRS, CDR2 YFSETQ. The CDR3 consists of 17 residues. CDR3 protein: CASSTAPGLADDNGQYF. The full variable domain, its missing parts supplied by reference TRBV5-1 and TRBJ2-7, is KAGVTQTPRYLIKTRGQQVTLSCSPISGHRSVSWYQQTPGQGLQFLFEYFSETQRNKGNFPGRFSGRQFSNSRSEMNVSTLELGDSALYLCASSTAPGLADDNGQYFGPGTRLTVT.

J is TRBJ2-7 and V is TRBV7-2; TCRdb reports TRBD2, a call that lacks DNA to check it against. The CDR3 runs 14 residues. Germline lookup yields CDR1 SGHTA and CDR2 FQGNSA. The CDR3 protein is CASDVGSGSYEQYF.

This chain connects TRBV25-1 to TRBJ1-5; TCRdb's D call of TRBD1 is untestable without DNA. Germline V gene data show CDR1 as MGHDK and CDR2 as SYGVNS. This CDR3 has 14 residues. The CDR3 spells CASSATGPNQPQHF.

CDR3: CSATPPRGISYNEQFF. This chain uses TRBV20-1 with TRBJ2-1; TCRdb lists TRBD2, though no DNA is available to test this call. The CDR3 has 16 amino acids. Germline V gene data show CDR1 as DFQATT and CDR2 as SNEGSKA (reference sequence).

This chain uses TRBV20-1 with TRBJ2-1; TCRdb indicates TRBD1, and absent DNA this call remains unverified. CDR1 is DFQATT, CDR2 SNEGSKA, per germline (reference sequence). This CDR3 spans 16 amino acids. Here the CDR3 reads CSARGTGSNSYNEQFF.

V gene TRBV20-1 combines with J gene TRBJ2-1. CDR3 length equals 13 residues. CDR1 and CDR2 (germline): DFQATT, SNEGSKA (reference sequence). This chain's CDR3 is CSARELGYNEQFF.

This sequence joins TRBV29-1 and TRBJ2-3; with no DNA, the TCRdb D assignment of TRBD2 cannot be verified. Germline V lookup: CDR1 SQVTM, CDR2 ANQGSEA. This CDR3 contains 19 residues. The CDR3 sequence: CSVVGTSGSTGGNTDTQYF.

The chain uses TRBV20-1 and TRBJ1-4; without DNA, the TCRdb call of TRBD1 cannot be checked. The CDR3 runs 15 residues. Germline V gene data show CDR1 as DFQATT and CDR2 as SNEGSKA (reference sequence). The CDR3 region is CSARSNRDGDEKLFF.

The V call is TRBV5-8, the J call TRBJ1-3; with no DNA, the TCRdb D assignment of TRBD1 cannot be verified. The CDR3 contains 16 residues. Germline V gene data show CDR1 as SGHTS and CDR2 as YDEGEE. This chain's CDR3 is CASSYRAGGYGNTIYF.

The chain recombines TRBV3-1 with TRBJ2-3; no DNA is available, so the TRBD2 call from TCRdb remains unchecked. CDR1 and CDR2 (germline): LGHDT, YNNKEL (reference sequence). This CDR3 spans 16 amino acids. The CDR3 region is CASSHPPSLAAPTQYF.